The T cell receptor (beta chain) described here comes from a study of blood T cell repertoires in COVID-19. Study as a whole: Samples came from the United States, Italy and Spain, spanning acute and convalescent COVID-19. Sources were T cells, B-cell-depleted T cells, or PBMCs; the material itself was cDNA or gDNA.

Per the original methods: Using reference gene primer amplification, nucleated cell counts were estimated. The data were produced by immunoSEQ multiplex PCR, yet TCRdb's version contains in-frame clones alone and is incomplete. V, J and clone size are those of that table, while D and trimming were read from the DNA. This table has about 200,000 clones, around 82% appearing once. The CDR3 covers 14 residues. Trimming stripped 3 bases from V and 0 bases from J, with 5 bases between. Germline loops: CDR1 SEHNR, CDR2 FQNEAQ (reference sequence). The sequencing sample was made of peripheral blood. The chain links TRBV7-9 to TRBJ2-2; D unresolved. The clonotype was recovered from a woman aged 70 to 79 with acute or convalescent COVID-19. CDR3 residues: CASSFYSNTGELFF. As DNA, the CDR3 is TGTGCCAGCAGCTTTTACTCGAACACCGGGGAGCTGTTTTTT.